Each of the 6 T cell receptor beta chains below was sequenced from the same sample in a study of T cell responses to AZD1222 COVID-19 vaccine. The assay was immunoSEQ multiplex PCR, and TCRdb's table has in-frame clones only and misses some. The sample carries fewer than 95,000 clones, approximately 90% recorded once. The sample here was peripheral blood, taken 28 days after the second AZD1222 dose. These receptors all come from an adult who received the AZD1222 COVID-19 vaccine.

This clone was recorded once. The chain is built from TRBV6-2 or TRBV6-3 and TRBJ1-5; D not resolved. Trimming cost V 0 bases and J 5 bases, with 8 bases left between them. Germline-derived CDR1 and CDR2 are MNHEY and SVGEGT. The CDR3 has 14 residues. The CDR3 DNA follows: TGTGCCAGCAGTTACTCCGGCTTTTATCAGCCCCAGCATTTT. It yields the protein CASSYSGFYQPQHF.

This chain uses TRBV5-4 with TRBJ2-3; 11 nucleotides line up with TRBD2. CDR1 and CDR2 from the germline V gene are SGHNT and YYREEE (reference sequence). Trimming at V came to 2 bases and at J to 1 base, leaving 0 bases not matched to a gene. This CDR3 contains 15 residues. The CDR3 sequence: CASSFSGGGTDTQYF. As DNA, the CDR3 is TGTGCCAGCAGCTTTAGCGGGGGGGGCACAGATACGCAGTATTTT.

The J gene is TRBJ2-2, the V gene TRBV11-3; TRBD1 aligns across 8 bases. With 5 bases clipped from V and 4 bases from J, the junction kept 6 bases outside the gene matches. Germline CDR1 is SGHNT and CDR2 is YENEEA. This CDR3 contains 15 residues. CDR3 sequence: CASSRDRGVTGELFF. CDR3 bases: TGTGCCAGCAGCCGAGACAGGGGAGTCACCGGGGAGCTGTTTTTT.

CDR3 DNA sequence: TGCGCCAGCAGCTTGATGATCCTGAACACTGAAGCTTTCTTT. It specifies CASSLMILNTEAFF. This chain connects TRBV5-1 to TRBJ1-1, with D hard to call. With 1 base removed from V and 0 bases from J, the gap between germline ends came to 7 bases. The CDR3 spans 14 residues. Germline V gene sequence: CDR1 SGHRS, CDR2 YFSETQ.

This sequence joins TRBV7-3 and TRBJ1-1; no firm D call. This CDR3 has 15 amino acids. Deletions cut 5 bases from V and 0 bases from J, with 13 bases between. Per germline, CDR1 SGHTA and CDR2 FQGTGA. The CDR3 sequence is CASSRGGRVNTEAFF. CDR3 coding DNA: TGTGCCAGCAGCCGGGGAGGGCGGGTGAACACTGAAGCTTTCTTT.

The CDR3 nucleotides read TGTGCCAGCAGCTCGGGACACGGTGGCTACACCTTC. It encodes CASSSGHGGYTF. This sequence joins TRBV5-4 and TRBJ1-2; possibly TRBD1 for D (6 bases). Germline V gene data show CDR1 as SGHNT and CDR2 as YYREEE (reference sequence). There are 12 residues in the CDR3. Deletions cut 3 bases from V and 7 bases from J, with 10 bases between.